The 14 T cell receptor beta chains in this list originate from one sample, sequenced in a study of tumor-infiltrating lymphocytes in primary liver carcinoma. Starting material of 450 to 550 ng total RNA yielded TCR beta cDNA via a constant-region primer. Generation of the TCR beta libraries relied on three nested multiplex PCR rounds using slightly modified ARM-PCR. The two initial PCR rounds, around 10 cycles each, used TRBV1-TRBV30 forward and C-beta reverse primers. TCRdb re-derived calls from the multiplex PCR reads in MiXCR, one entry per CDR3 protein. This sample carries roughly 120,000 distinct CDR3 sequences, about 68% of them seen once, and the ten largest clones take approximately 9.7%. Between roughly 17 and 31 mg of unsorted bulk tissue served as the source from which RNA and DNA were co-extracted. Source material: liver tumor tissue from sampling region 1. Subset given: tumor region T1, superior pole. The origin of the receptors is a woman aged 60-75 years with primary liver carcinoma and hepatitis B virus infection.

Remarks on this clonotype: A read error may account for a junction end that differs from germline. J is TRBJ2-5 and V is TRBV5-4, with 7 bases aligning to TRBD2. This CDR3 contains 14 residues. Per the germline V gene, CDR1 is SGHNT and CDR2 is YYREEE (reference sequence). CDR3 DNA: TGTGCCTGCAGCCCCAGGGAGGGACAAGAGACCCAGTACTTC. The encoded protein is CACSPREGQETQYF.

The chain has TRBV5-4 and TRBJ1-1; 7 bases agree with TRBD1. Trimming at V came to 4 bases and at J to 7 bases, leaving 13 bases not matched to a gene. This CDR3 comprises 15 residues. CDR1 is SGHNT, CDR2 YYREEE, per germline (reference sequence). CDR3 in amino acids: CASSHGRQGVREAFF. The CDR3 nucleotides are TGTGCCAGCAGCCATGGGAGACAGGGTGTCCGTGAAGCTTTCTTT.

This clonotype was counted a few times. V usage is TRBV7-8 and J usage is TRBJ2-7; TRBD2 agrees at 10 bases. Losses at the gene ends were 2 bases for V and 2 bases for J; bases not matched to a gene: 6. The length of the CDR3 is 16 residues. The germline V gene encodes CDR1 SGHVS and CDR2 FQNEAQ. The DNA for the CDR3 is TGTGCCAGCAGCTTAAGTACTAGCGGGACTACCTACGAGCAGTACTTC. This gives the protein CASSLSTSGTTYEQYF.

This clonotype was detected ten times or more. J is TRBJ2-7 and V is TRBV6-1, with 8 bases fitting TRBD2. CDR1 and CDR2 from the germline V gene are MNHNS and SASEGT. CDR3 length equals 14 residues. J lost 0 bases, V lost 7 bases, and 5 bases had no gene match. CDR3 sequence reads: CASNVLAASYEQYF. CDR3 coding DNA: TGTGCCAGCAACGTACTAGCGGCCTCCTACGAGCAGTACTTC.

As for this clonotype: Just one base apart from a much larger clone, this may be a read error. The chain employs TRBV10-2 and TRBJ2-1, with a weak D call TRBD2 (6 bases). The CDR3 runs 15 residues. The V and J ends lost 9 bases and 2 bases respectively, with 17 bases between them. The germline V gene encodes CDR1 WSHSY and CDR2 SAAADI. CDR3 sequence reads: CASAAGISAYNEQFF. DNA for the CDR3: TGCGCCAGTGCCGCGGGGATAAGCGCCTACAATGAGCAGTTCTTC.

Concerning this clonotype: A much larger clone lies a single base off, so this may be a read error. The CDR3 DNA is TGTGCCAGCAGCCCGCTGATAGGGGGGAACGAAAAACTGTTTTTT. It encodes CASSPLIGGNEKLFF. The rearrangement uses TRBV5-6 and TRBJ1-4; a possible D gene is TRBD1 (6 bases). The germline V and J ends were trimmed by 4 bases and 8 bases, with 18 bases remaining between them. CDR1 is SGHDT and CDR2 is YYEEEE in the germline V gene. The CDR3 sequence is 15 residues long. Full variable domain (rest looked up from reference TRBV5-6 and TRBJ1-4): DAGVTQSPTHLIKTRGQQVTLRCSPKSGHDTVSWYQQALGQGPQFIFQYYEEEERQRGNFPDRFSGHQFPNYSSELNVNALLLGDSALYLCASSPLIGGNEKLFFGSGTQLSVL.

In its sample, this clonotype was seen once. The junction does not match germline at one end; this may be a read error. The chain combines TRBV11-2 with TRBJ2-6; possible D gene TRBD1, 5 bases. Germline CDR1 SGHAT, CDR2 FQNNGV. CDR3 length equals 18 residues. The CDR3 bases are TGTGCCGGCAGCTTATTCCCAGGGTCCCTAGGGGGGGCCAACGTCCTGACTTTC. This codes for CAGSLFPGSLGGANVLTF.

This clonotype was recorded at least ten times. This chain connects TRBV12-3 or TRBV12-4 to TRBJ2-7; the D is unclear. Trimming removed 7 bases at V and 0 bases at J, with 7 bases between. The CDR3 is 12 residues long. CDR3 DNA sequence: TGTGCCAGCACGGCTAGCTCCTACGAGCAGTACTTC. Translated, it gives CASTASSYEQYF.

As for this clonotype: The junction departs from germline at one end; a sequencing error may be responsible. This chain uses TRBV30 with TRBJ2-3; D may be TRBD2 (5 bases). Germline-derived CDR1 and CDR2 are GTSNPN and SVGIG (reference sequence). This CDR3 has 12 residues. CDR3 sequence: CTWSDSLVPQYF. The CDR3 DNA sequence: TGTACCTGGAGCGATTCACTAGTGCCGCAGTATTTT. Together with reference TRBV30 and TRBJ2-3, the CDR3 gives the full variable domain: SQTIHQWPATLVQPVGSPLSLECTVEGTSNPNLYWYRQAAGRGLQLLFYSVGIGQISSEVPQNLSASRPQDRQFILSSKKLLLSDSGFYLCTWSDSLVPQYFGPGTRLTVL.

In the case of this clonotype: With a much larger clone just one base away, this may be a read error. The V gene is TRBV5-4, the J gene TRBJ2-7, with TRBD1 identical over 7 bases. Trimming removed 2 bases from V and 5 bases from J; junction bases left unmatched: 13. CDR1 and CDR2 (germline): SGHNT, YYREEE (reference sequence). The CDR3 length is 16 residues. CDR3 nucleotides: TGTGCCAGCAGCTTACCCGGGACAGTGGTAAGCAACGAGCAGTACTTC. This codes for CASSLPGTVVSNEQYF.

This clonotype was picked up a small number of times. V gene TRBV11-2 combines with J gene TRBJ2-7, with TRBD2 identical over 10 bases. The CDR3 is 18 residues long. Germline CDR1 and CDR2: SGHAT and FQNNGV. The ends lost 2 bases at V and 4 bases at J; junction bases unmatched: 14. In DNA, the CDR3 is TGTGCCAGCAGCTTAAGCGGATCTCTAGCGGGAGTCTCTTACGAGCAGTACTTC. It codes for CASSLSGSLAGVSYEQYF.

Written as DNA, the CDR3 is TGTGCCAGCAGCCAAGTATCTCGGACAACGGGCGAAAACATTCAGTACTTC. Protein: CASSQVSRTTGENIQYF. V and J are TRBV4-2 and TRBJ2-4, with a tentative D call TRBD1 (5 bases). V was pared by 1 base and J by 5 bases, with 18 bases between. CDR3 length: 17 amino acids. Germline CDR1 reads LGHNA; CDR2 reads YNFKEQ.

This clonotype has only one observation. The chain is built from TRBV28 and TRBJ1-5, with 11 bases identical to TRBD1. The CDR3 consists of 15 residues. The trim removed 7 bases at V and 7 bases at J, leaving 9 bases unmatched. Germline CDR1 is MDHEN and CDR2 is SYDVKM. CDR3 region: CASILGQGVVQPQHF. CDR3 nucleotides: TGTGCCAGCATCTTGGGACAGGGGGTCGTCCAGCCCCAGCATTTT. Combining the CDR3 with reference TRBV28 and TRBJ1-5 gives the whole variable domain DVKVTQSSRYLVKRTGEKVFLECVQDMDHENMFWYRQDPGLGLRLIYFSYDVKMKEKGDIPEGYSVSREKKERFSLILESASTNQTSMYLCASILGQGVVQPQHFGDGTRLSIL.

This clonotype was seen a few times. This chain links TRBV28 with TRBJ2-1; D is perhaps TRBD1 or TRBD2 (5 bases each). Between the trimmed V and J ends, which lost 4 bases and 10 bases, there was a span of 23 bases. CDR1 is MDHEN and CDR2 is SYDVKM in the germline V gene. The CDR3 is 16 amino acids. The CDR3: CASSSLSGPSRREQFF. CDR3 coding DNA: TGTGCCAGCAGTTCACTTTCGGGACCATCACGCAGGGAGCAGTTCTTC. Full variable domain (remainder filled in from reference TRBV28 and TRBJ2-1): DVKVTQSSRYLVKRTGEKVFLECVQDMDHENMFWYRQDPGLGLRLIYFSYDVKMKEKGDIPEGYSVSREKKERFSLILESASTNQTSMYLCASSSLSGPSRREQFFGPGTRLTVL.